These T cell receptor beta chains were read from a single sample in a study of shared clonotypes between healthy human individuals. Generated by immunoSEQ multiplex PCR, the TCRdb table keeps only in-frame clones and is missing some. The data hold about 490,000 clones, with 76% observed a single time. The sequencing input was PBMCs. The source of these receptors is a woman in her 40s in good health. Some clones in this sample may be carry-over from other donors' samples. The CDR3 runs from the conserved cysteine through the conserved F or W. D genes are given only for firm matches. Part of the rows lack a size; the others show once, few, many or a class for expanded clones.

CDR3: CATSGVGRDQPQHF
DNA: TGTGCCACATCGGGGGTGGGTCGGGATCAGCCCCAGCATTTT
length: 14
D: NA
J: TRBJ1-5
V: TRBV19
size: NA

CDR3: CASRKARDRGYNEQFF
DNA: TGTGCCAGCAGGAAGGCCCGGGACAGGGGCTACAATGAGCAGTTCTTC
length: 16
D: TRBD1
J: TRBJ2-1
V: TRBV27
size: NA

CDR3: CASGGRTGVNTEAFF
DNA: TGTGCCAGCGGGGGTCGGACAGGTGTTAACACTGAAGCTTTCTTT
length: 15
D: TRBD1
J: TRBJ1-1
V: TRBV11-2
size: NA

CDR3: CASSLQGSYNEQFF
DNA: TGTGCCAGCAGCTTACAGGGCTCCTACAATGAGCAGTTCTTC
length: 14
D: NA
J: TRBJ2-1
V: TRBV7-2
size: NA

CDR3: CAISESSEWNNEQFF
DNA: TGTGCCATCAGTGAGTCTTCAGAATGGAACAATGAGCAGTTCTTC
length: 15
D: NA
J: TRBJ2-1
V: TRBV10-3
size: NA

CDR3: CAISSGEGTQYF
DNA: TGTGCCATCAGTTCTGGCGAAGGTACGCAGTATTTT
length: 12
D: NA
J: TRBJ2-3
V: TRBV10-3
size: NA

CDR3: CASSVGVSGTSLPEQYF
DNA: TGTGCCAGCAGCGTAGGGGTTAGCGGGACCTCCCTACCCGAGCAGTACTTC
length: 17
D: TRBD2
J: TRBJ2-7
V: TRBV9
size: NA

CDR3: CTPSSGSGRETQYF
DNA: TGCACTCCTTCTAGCGGGAGCGGGAGAGAGACCCAGTACTTC
length: 14
D: NA
J: TRBJ2-5
V: TRBV1
size: many

CDR3: CSVVGSGSGTDTQYF
DNA: TGCAGCGTTGTCGGGTCAGGTTCGGGCACAGATACGCAGTATTTT
length: 15
D: NA
J: TRBJ2-3
V: TRBV29-1
size: NA

CDR3: CASSSSRTLGTQYF
DNA: TGTGCCAGCTCCTCCTCCCGGACTCTGGGGACCCAGTACTTC
length: 14
D: NA
J: TRBJ2-5
V: TRBV6-6
size: NA

CDR3: CATRTGQTYEQYF
DNA: TGTGCCACCCGGACAGGGCAGACCTACGAGCAGTACTTC
length: 13
D: TRBD1
J: TRBJ2-7
V: TRBV28
size: NA

CDR3: CASSSLYRGETQYF
DNA: TGTGCCAGCAGCTCTTTGTACAGGGGAGAGACCCAGTACTTC
length: 14
D: TRBD1
J: TRBJ2-5
V: TRBV7-2
size: NA

CDR3: CASSLDREGNQPQHF
DNA: TGTGCCAGTAGCCTCGACAGGGAGGGGAATCAGCCCCAGCATTTT
length: 15
D: TRBD1
J: TRBJ1-5
V: TRBV19
size: NA

CDR3: CAWSALAGGIGETQYF
DNA: TGTGCCTGGAGTGCACTAGCGGGAGGGATAGGGGAGACCCAGTACTTC
length: 16
D: TRBD2
J: TRBJ2-5
V: TRBV30
size: NA

CDR3: CASSLDSTDTQYF
DNA: TGTGCTAGCAGCTTAGACAGCACAGATACGCAGTATTTT
length: 13
D: NA
J: TRBJ2-3
V: TRBV7-7
size: NA

CDR3: CASSLVGGRETQYF
DNA: TGCGCCAGCAGCTTGGTCGGGGGTCGGGAGACCCAGTACTTC
length: 14
D: NA
J: TRBJ2-5
V: TRBV5-1
size: NA

CDR3: CASSTRTGASDTQYF
DNA: TGTGCCAGCTCCACCAGGACAGGGGCGTCAGATACGCAGTATTTT
length: 15
D: TRBD1
J: TRBJ2-3
V: TRBV18
size: NA

CDR3: CASSKGRTGVWETQYF
DNA: TGCGCCAGCAGTAAGGGCAGGACAGGGGTGTGGGAGACCCAGTACTTC
length: 16
D: TRBD1
J: TRBJ2-5
V: TRBV10-2
size: once

CDR3: CASSQGGYEQYF
DNA: TGTGCCAGCAGCCAGGGAGGGTACGAGCAGTACTTC
length: 12
D: TRBD2
J: TRBJ2-7
V: TRBV9
size: NA

CDR3: CASSLGQGLYEQYF
DNA: TGTGCCAGCAGCTTAGGGCAGGGCCTCTACGAGCAGTACTTC
length: 14
D: NA
J: TRBJ2-7
V: TRBV11-2
size: many

CDR3: CASSLRQSTDTQYF
DNA: TGTGCCAGCAGCTTGAGACAGAGCACAGATACGCAGTATTTT
length: 14
D: NA
J: TRBJ2-3
V: TRBV7-9
size: NA

CDR3: CASSEEGQGSTEAFF
DNA: TGTGCCAGCAGTGAAGAAGGGCAGGGGAGCACTGAAGCTTTCTTT
length: 15
D: NA
J: TRBJ1-1
V: TRBV6-1
size: NA

CDR3: CAWSRSEEQYF
DNA: TGTGCCTGGAGTCGGTCTGAAGAGCAGTACTTC
length: 11
D: NA
J: TRBJ2-7
V: TRBV30
size: NA

CDR3: CASSPRTSRDTQYF
DNA: TGTGCCAGCAGTCCCCGGACTAGCAGAGATACGCAGTATTTT
length: 14
D: TRBD2
J: TRBJ2-3
V: TRBV6-5
size: NA

CDR3: CASSWGTGTSFSEQYF
DNA: TGTGCCAGCAGCTGGGGGACCGGGACTAGCTTTTCCGAGCAGTACTTC
length: 16
D: TRBD2
J: TRBJ2-7
V: TRBV5-6
size: NA

CDR3: CASSLYREEQYF
DNA: TGTGCCAGCAGTTTATACAGGGAAGAGCAGTACTTC
length: 12
D: NA
J: TRBJ2-7
V: TRBV28
size: NA

CDR3: CSVEGQNPNTEAFF
DNA: TGCAGCGTTGAAGGACAGAACCCGAACACTGAAGCTTTCTTT
length: 14
D: NA
J: TRBJ1-1
V: TRBV29-1
size: NA

CDR3: CASSYSQLGIQYF
DNA: TGTGCCAGCAGTTACAGCCAGCTGGGCATTCAGTACTTC
length: 13
D: NA
J: TRBJ2-4
V: TRBV7-2
size: NA

CDR3: CASNRDNANTGELFF
DNA: TGTGCCAGCAACCGGGACAACGCGAACACCGGGGAGCTGTTTTTT
length: 15
D: NA
J: TRBJ2-2
V: TRBV2
size: NA

CDR3: CASSIRGQGNKNIQYF
DNA: TGTGCCAGTAGTATAAGGGGACAGGGAAACAAAAACATTCAGTACTTC
length: 16
D: TRBD1
J: TRBJ2-4
V: TRBV19
size: NA

CDR3: CASSWEGVGNTEAFF
DNA: TGTGCCAGCAGCTGGGAGGGAGTGGGGAACACTGAAGCTTTCTTT
length: 15
D: NA
J: TRBJ1-1
V: TRBV7-9
size: NA

CDR3: CSVEGITRGTEAFF
DNA: TGCAGCGTTGAAGGCATCACCCGCGGGACTGAAGCTTTCTTT
length: 14
D: NA
J: TRBJ1-1
V: TRBV29-1
size: many

CDR3: CASSYSGVNTEAFF
DNA: TGTGCCAGCAGTTACTCCGGGGTGAACACTGAAGCTTTCTTT
length: 14
D: NA
J: TRBJ1-1
V: TRBV6-5
size: NA

CDR3: CASSPLGPSLNTGELFF
DNA: TGTGCCAGCAGCCCCCTAGGCCCTAGCCTAAACACCGGGGAGCTGTTTTTT
length: 17
D: NA
J: TRBJ2-2
V: TRBV9
size: NA

CDR3: CASSSGQGTEAFF
DNA: TGTGCCAGCTCATCCGGACAGGGGACTGAAGCTTTCTTT
length: 13
D: TRBD1
J: TRBJ1-1
V: TRBV18
size: many

CDR3: CASSWGDRDSGELFF
DNA: TGTGCCAGCAGTTGGGGGGACAGGGATTCCGGGGAGCTGTTTTTT
length: 15
D: TRBD1
J: TRBJ2-2
V: TRBV28
size: NA

CDR3: CASSPGAAGNTIYF
DNA: TGTGCCAGCAGTCCAGGCGCTGCTGGAAACACCATATATTTT
length: 14
D: NA
J: TRBJ1-3
V: TRBV6-1
size: NA

CDR3: CASSQIRGNQPQHF
DNA: TGTGCCAGCAGCCAAATCCGGGGTAATCAGCCCCAGCATTTT
length: 14
D: NA
J: TRBJ1-5
V: TRBV14
size: few

CDR3: CASSHVDGRTEAFF
DNA: TGTGCCAGCAGCCATGTTGACGGGCGCACTGAAGCTTTCTTT
length: 14
D: NA
J: TRBJ1-1
V: TRBV4-2
size: NA

CDR3: CASSFSTRSGEQYF
DNA: TGTGCCAGCAGCTTCTCGACTAGAAGTGGCGAGCAGTACTTC
length: 14
D: NA
J: TRBJ2-7
V: TRBV7-2
size: NA